These 4 T cell receptor beta chains came from one sample sequenced in a study of regulatory T cells in long-lasting Graves disease. Both iRepertoire HTBI primers and Arm-PCR of CDR3 regions were used to build the TCR beta libraries. TCRdb itself ran the multiplex PCR reads through MiXCR, one entry per CDR3 protein. The table lists hundreds of thousands of distinct CDR3 sequences, roughly 16% of them singletons. This sample's time point: newly diagnosed GD, antithyroid drugs for less than 3 months. The TCR library was made from RNA that had been extracted from PBMCs in TRIzol. The specimen was peripheral blood mononuclear cells (PBMCs), collected at new diagnosis, from a patient treated with antithyroid drugs. Receptors originate from a female donor with Graves disease.

This clonotype was observed at least ten times. The CDR3 coding sequence is TGCGCCAGCAGCCAAAGTTCGACGGCCTGGGACGGGGAGCTGTTTTTT. Its protein is CASSQSSTAWDGELFF. The J gene is TRBJ2-2, the V gene TRBV4-1; D unclear. Germline values: CDR1 MGHRA, CDR2 YSYEKL. CDR3 size: 16 residues. Trimming left V 2 bases short and J 7 bases short, with 17 bases between.

In this sample, this clonotype turned up many times. The CDR3 region is CATSRETTGGYEQYF. CDR3 nucleotide sequence: TGTGCCACCAGCAGAGAGACCACAGGGGGCTACGAGCAGTACTTC. The chain couples TRBV15 to TRBJ2-7, with TRBD1 matching 8 bases. CDR1 LNHNV and CDR2 YYDKDF come from the germline V gene (reference sequence). The CDR3 runs 15 residues. Losses at the gene ends were 0 bases for V and 3 bases for J; bases not matched to a gene: 4.

There are many counts of this clonotype. The V gene is TRBV27, the J gene TRBJ2-1, with TRBD2 matching over 12 bases. With V trimmed by 5 bases and J by 3 bases, 8 bases remained unmatched. The germline CDR1 and CDR2 sequences are MNHEY and SMNVEV (reference sequence). The CDR3 length is 17 residues. The CDR3 DNA sequence: TGTGCCAGCAGTCCGTTCCCGGGACTAGCGGGCTACAATGAGCAGTTCTTC. This translates into CASSPFPGLAGYNEQFF.

There are many counts of this clonotype. The CDR3 bases are TGTGCCAGCACCTCCCGGGTCGACGTCGACGAGCAGTACTTC. Translation gives CASTSRVDVDEQYF. This rearrangement joins TRBV7-9 to TRBJ2-7; no definite D call. The V end lost 7 bases, the J end lost 5 bases, and 18 bases lay between the germline ends. Looked up from germline, CDR1 is SEHNR and CDR2 is FQNEAQ (reference sequence). The CDR3 sequence is 14 residues long.